This is a list of T cell receptor beta chains from one sample in a study of T cell responses to AZD1222 COVID-19 vaccine. Assay used: immunoSEQ multiplex PCR; TCRdb lists only in-frame clones, some missing. The sample shows roughly 100,000 clones, about 90% of them seen only once. Sequenced here: peripheral blood, sampled on day 0 of AZD1222 vaccination. The receptors shown here come from an adult in good health. Both conserved end residues are part of each CDR3. D genes are given only for firm matches. Expanded clones get a size class; other rows say once, few or many, or leave the size out.

.	TRBJ1-1	.	TRBV5-1	CASRMPGTANTEAFF	TGCGCCAGCAGGATGCCCGGGACGGCTAACACTGAAGCTTTCTTT
.	TRBJ2-7	.	TRBV5-1	CASSLGETSVYEQYF	TGCGCCAGCAGCTTAGGCGAGACGTCGGTCTACGAGCAGTACTTC
.	TRBJ1-6	.	TRBV11-2	CASSLMGPTVSPLHF	TGTGCCAGCAGCTTGATGGGTCCGACAGTTTCACCCCTCCACTTT
.	TRBJ1-1	TRBD1	TRBV29-1	CSARTGDTEAFF	TGCAGCGCTAGGACAGGGGACACTGAAGCTTTCTTT
.	TRBJ2-7	.	TRBV12-3/TRBV12-4	CASSFEGGYEQYF	TGTGCCAGCAGTTTTGAGGGTGGCTACGAGCAGTACTTC
.	TRBJ2-7	TRBD1	TRBV6-5	CASTDREIYEQYF	TGTGCCAGCACCGACAGGGAGATCTACGAGCAGTACTTC
.	TRBJ2-2	TRBD2	TRBV18	CASSPKSGSTGELFF	TGTGCCAGCTCACCGAAAAGCGGGAGCACCGGGGAGCTGTTTTTT
.	TRBJ2-7	TRBD2	TRBV3-1/TRBV3-2	CASSQGLAGVSSSAEQYF	TGTGCCAGCAGCCAAGGACTAGCGGGAGTGTCCTCGTCCGCCGAGCAGTACTTC
.	TRBJ2-3	.	TRBV12-5	CASGGPGWEKYF	TGTGCTAGTGGGGGCCCTGGGTGGGAGAAGTATTTT
.	TRBJ2-3	.	TRBV6-5	CASSYGGRRYF	TGTGCCAGCAGTTACGGGGGCCGGAGATATTTT
.	TRBJ2-7	TRBD2	TRBV6-5	CASRASGDNYEQYF	TGTGCCAGCAGAGCAAGCGGGGATAACTACGAGCAGTACTTC
.	TRBJ2-3	.	TRBV11-1	CASSLASRGDTQYF	TGTGCCAGCAGCTTAGCGAGTCGTGGAGATACGCAGTATTTT
once	TRBJ2-7	.	TRBV3-1/TRBV3-2	CASNSGGLDYEQYF	TGTGCCAGCAACTCCGGGGGATTGGACTACGAGCAGTACTTC
few	TRBJ1-1	TRBD1	TRBV12-3/TRBV12-4	CASNNRGYTEAFF	TGTGCCAGCAACAACAGGGGTTACACTGAAGCTTTCTTT
.	TRBJ2-7	.	TRBV19	CASQVAGDYEQYF	TGTGCCAGTCAAGTGGCAGGGGACTACGAGCAGTACTTC
.	TRBJ2-7	.	TRBV7-6	CASSFGLGSTEQYF	TGTGCCAGCAGCTTCGGATTAGGATCCACCGAGCAGTACTTC
.	TRBJ2-1	.	TRBV6-2/TRBV6-3	CASSYLWAEQFF	TGTGCCAGCAGTTACCTCTGGGCAGAGCAGTTCTTC
.	TRBJ1-1	.	TRBV6-5	CASSYEGDGTEAFF	TGTGCCAGCAGTTACGAGGGAGATGGAACTGAAGCTTTCTTT
.	TRBJ1-6	.	TRBV6-6	CASSQGYSSYNSPLHF	TGTGCCAGCAGTCAGGGTTATAGCTCCTATAATTCACCCCTCCACTTT
once	TRBJ2-7	.	TRBV7-6	CASSLGIGGSSYEQYF	TGTGCCAGCAGCTTAGGAATAGGAGGGAGCTCCTACGAGCAGTACTTC
.	TRBJ1-1	.	TRBV6-5	CASSYETGYREAFF	TGTGCCAGCAGTTACGAAACAGGCTACCGTGAAGCTTTCTTT
few	TRBJ1-4	TRBD1	TRBV18	CASSPGEGAYEKLFF	TGTGCCAGCTCACCGGGCGAGGGGGCGTATGAAAAACTGTTTTTT
.	TRBJ2-1	.	TRBV3-1/TRBV3-2	CASSRDLYNEQFF	TGTGCCAGCAGCCGGGACTTGTACAATGAGCAGTTCTTC
.	TRBJ2-7	TRBD2	TRBV27	CASSTPTSGALYEQYF	TGTGCCAGCAGTACACCGACTAGCGGAGCGCTCTACGAGCAGTACTTC